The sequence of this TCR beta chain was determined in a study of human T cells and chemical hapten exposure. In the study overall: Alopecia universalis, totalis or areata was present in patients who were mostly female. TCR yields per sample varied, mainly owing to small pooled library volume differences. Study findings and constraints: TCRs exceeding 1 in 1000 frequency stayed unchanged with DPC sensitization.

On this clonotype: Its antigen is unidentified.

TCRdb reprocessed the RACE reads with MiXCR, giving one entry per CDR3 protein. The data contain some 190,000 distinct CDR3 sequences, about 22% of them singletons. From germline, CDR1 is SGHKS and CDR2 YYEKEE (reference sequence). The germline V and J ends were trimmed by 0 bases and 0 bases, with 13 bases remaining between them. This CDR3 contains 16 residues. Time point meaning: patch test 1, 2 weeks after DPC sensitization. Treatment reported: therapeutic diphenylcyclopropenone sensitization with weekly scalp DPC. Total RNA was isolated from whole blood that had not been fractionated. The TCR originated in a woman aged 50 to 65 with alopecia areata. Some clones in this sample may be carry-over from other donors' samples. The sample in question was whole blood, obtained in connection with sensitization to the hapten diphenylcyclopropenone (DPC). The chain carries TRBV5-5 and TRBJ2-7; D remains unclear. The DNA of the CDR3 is TGTGCCAGCAGCTTGGCCTGGAGTCTCAGCTCCTACGAGCAGTACTTC. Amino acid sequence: CASSLAWSLSSYEQYF.